Listed below are T cell receptor beta chains from one sample, sequenced in a study of T-cell memory formation after mild COVID-19. TCRdb processed the 5' RACE reads anew with MiXCR; each CDR3 protein has one entry. The repertoire holds 350,000 to 450,000 distinct CDR3 sequences, with 20% as singletons. The sequencing input was PBMCs or a T cell subset sorted from them (not recorded which). These receptors all stem from an adult woman who had mild COVID-19 (a few samples of this study predate the infection). Cell type and time point are not known. CDR3s include the opening cysteine and the closing phenylalanine or tryptophan. D genes are given only for firm matches. Size is omitted from some rows. Given values are once, few, many or a class for expanded clones.

CDR3aa: CASSPQGWYTNEQFF
CDR3nt: TGTGCCAGCAGCCCCCAGGGGTGGTATACGAATGAGCAGTTCTTC
j_gene: TRBJ2-1
d_gene: NA
v_gene: TRBV11-3
abundance: NA

CDR3aa: CASSRDRLNEKLFF
CDR3nt: TGTGCCAGCAGCAGGGACAGACTTAATGAAAAACTGTTTTTT
j_gene: TRBJ1-4
d_gene: TRBD1
v_gene: TRBV12-3/TRBV12-4
abundance: NA

CDR3aa: CASSTARYEQYF
CDR3nt: TGTGCCAGCAGTACAGCTAGATACGAGCAGTACTTC
j_gene: TRBJ2-7
d_gene: NA
v_gene: TRBV6-1
abundance: few

CDR3aa: CASSQGTETEAFF
CDR3nt: TGTGCCAGCAGCCAAGGGACAGAGACTGAAGCTTTCTTT
j_gene: TRBJ1-1
d_gene: NA
v_gene: TRBV3-1
abundance: NA

CDR3aa: CASSLAGANEQFF
CDR3nt: TGTGCCAGCAGCCTAGCGGGAGCCAACGAGCAGTTCTTC
j_gene: TRBJ2-1
d_gene: TRBD2
v_gene: TRBV7-9
abundance: NA

CDR3aa: CSVVEDRGTDTQYF
CDR3nt: TGCAGCGTTGTAGAGGACAGGGGCACAGATACGCAGTATTTT
j_gene: TRBJ2-3
d_gene: TRBD1
v_gene: TRBV29-1
abundance: few

CDR3aa: CASKEGTRLYEQYF
CDR3nt: TGCGCCAGCAAAGAAGGGACACGTCTCTACGAGCAGTACTTC
j_gene: TRBJ2-7
d_gene: NA
v_gene: TRBV5-1
abundance: NA

CDR3aa: CASSQDLNTQYF
CDR3nt: TGTGCCAGCAGCCAAGATCTCAACACCCAGTACTTC
j_gene: TRBJ2-5
d_gene: NA
v_gene: TRBV4-2
abundance: few

CDR3aa: CATSGQGTSGTTDTQYF
CDR3nt: TGTGCCACCAGTGGGCAGGGGACTAGCGGAACCACAGATACGCAGTATTTT
j_gene: TRBJ2-3
d_gene: TRBD2
v_gene: TRBV24-1
abundance: few

CDR3aa: CSVAGLLGHSNEKLFF
CDR3nt: TGCAGCGTTGCGGGACTTTTAGGACATTCTAATGAAAAACTGTTTTTT
j_gene: TRBJ1-4
d_gene: NA
v_gene: TRBV29-1
abundance: few

CDR3aa: CAGPSGANVLTF
CDR3nt: TGTGCCGGGCCCTCTGGGGCCAACGTCCTGACTTTC
j_gene: TRBJ2-6
d_gene: NA
v_gene: TRBV7-9
abundance: many

CDR3aa: CASSLRGETTDTQYF
CDR3nt: TGCGCCAGCAGCCTTCGAGGAGAGACCACAGATACGCAGTATTTT
j_gene: TRBJ2-3
d_gene: NA
v_gene: TRBV4-1
abundance: NA

CDR3aa: CASSLVEGPLDEQYF
CDR3nt: TGCGCCAGCAGCTTGGTCGAGGGGCCTTTAGACGAGCAGTACTTC
j_gene: TRBJ2-7
d_gene: NA
v_gene: TRBV5-1
abundance: NA